The 26 T cell receptor beta chains below all came from one sample that was sequenced in a study of T and B cells in COVID-19 patients. From blood, 250-500 ng of genomic DNA served as TRB template. BIOMED2 TRB-A/B primer pools were used in multiplex TRB PCR. MiXCR, applied by TCRdb to the multiplex PCR reads, yields one record per CDR3 protein. In the table there are about 5,600 distinct CDR3 sequences, around 25% of which are singletons. Sequencing was carried out using blood. The origin of the receptors is a human donor with active COVID-19. The donor label of this sample is uncertain.

With regard to this clonotype: At one of its ends the junction is not consistent with the germline gene, which may arise from a read error. The chain couples TRBV18 to TRBJ2-3; possible D gene TRBD1, 5 bases. Germline lookup yields CDR1 KGHSH and CDR2 LQKENI. The CDR3 sequence is 15 residues long. In DNA form, the CDR3 reads TGTGCCAGCTCACCGTTACGCGCGGACACAGAAACGCAGTATTTT. Translated, it gives CASSPLRADTETQYF.

There are a few counts of this clonotype. The gene calls are TRBV5-1 and TRBJ2-3; 12 nucleotides agree with TRBD2. Germline values: CDR1 SGHRS, CDR2 YFSETQ. This CDR3 contains 16 residues. Losses at the gene ends were 5 bases for V and 5 bases for J; bases not matched to a gene: 9. In nucleotides, the CDR3 is TGCGCCAGCAGATCGGGGCTAGCGGGAGGGGGAGATACGCAGTATTTT. Protein sequence: CASRSGLAGGGDTQYF. The full variable domain, its missing parts supplied by reference TRBV5-1 and TRBJ2-3, is KAGVTQTPRYLIKTRGQQVTLSCSPISGHRSVSWYQQTPGQGLQFLFEYFSETQRNKGNFPGRFSGRQFSNSRSEMNVSTLELGDSALYLCASRSGLAGGGDTQYFGPGTRLTVL.

This clonotype showed up just a few times. The rearrangement joins TRBV5-4 to TRBJ2-2; 9 bases agree with TRBD1. Germline CDR1 and CDR2: SGHNT and YYREEE (reference sequence). V shed 4 bases and J 1 base; nucleotides not matched to a gene: 2. This CDR3 has 15 residues. The CDR3 loop is CASSPGQGNTGELFF. The CDR3 nucleotides are TGTGCCAGCAGCCCGGGACAGGGGAACACCGGGGAGCTGTTTTTT.

This clonotype showed up just a few times. The chain links TRBV6-2 or TRBV6-3 to TRBJ2-5, with 10 nucleotides matching TRBD2. Per the germline V gene, CDR1 is MNHEY and CDR2 is SVGEGT. V shed 2 bases and J 3 bases; nucleotides not matched to a gene: 15. The CDR3 length is 19 residues. As DNA, the CDR3 is TGTGCCAGCAGTTACATACTATTGCTAGCGGGAGTAGAGGAAGAGACCCAGTACTTC. It codes for CASSYILLLAGVEEETQYF.

This clonotype was seen a handful of times. The gene calls are TRBV7-2 and TRBJ2-7; 8 bases are a match to TRBD2. Germline-derived CDR1 and CDR2 are SGHTA and FQGNSA. Trimming at V came to 4 bases and at J to 7 bases, leaving 9 bases not matched to a gene. The CDR3 has 14 residues. The DNA of the CDR3 is TGTGCCAGCAGCTCCCGAACGGGGGGGGGTGAGCAGTACTTC. This sequence encodes CASSSRTGGGEQYF.

This clonotype was counted between two and nine times. V is TRBV27 and J is TRBJ1-1; maybe TRBD1 (6 bases). Germline values: CDR1 MNHEY, CDR2 SMNVEV (reference sequence). The CDR3 length is 17 residues. Trimming removed 2 bases at V and 5 bases at J, with 21 bases between. CDR3 sequence: CASSLEGRGLPRTEAFF. CDR3 nucleotide sequence: TGTGCCAGCAGTTTAGAGGGCAGGGGCCTACCTAGGACTGAAGCTTTCTTT.

As concerns this clonotype: A clone one base away is much larger, so this may be a read error. The rearrangement links TRBV19 to TRBJ1-5, with a weak D call TRBD1 (6 bases). CDR1 and CDR2 from the germline V gene are LNHDA and SQIVND (reference sequence). V was pared by 6 bases and J by 8 bases, with 14 bases between. The CDR3 covers 13 residues. This CDR3 reads CASSDRTYKPQHF. In DNA form, the CDR3 reads TGTGCCAGTAGCGACAGGACGTATAAGCCCCAGCATTTT.

This clonotype is judged medium-sized. Compared with germline, one end of the junction differs, possibly owing to a read error. The chain recombines TRBV5-6 with TRBJ2-1; 16 bases are a match to TRBD2. Germline V gives CDR1 SGHDT, CDR2 YYEEEE. CDR3 length: 13 amino acids. The CDR3 protein is CASSPGLAGGPVF. CDR3 DNA: TGTGCCAGCAGCCCGGGACTAGCGGGGGGGCCGGTCTTC. Full variable domain (remainder filled in from reference TRBV5-6 and TRBJ2-1): DAGVTQSPTHLIKTRGQQVTLRCSPKSGHDTVSWYQQALGQGPQFIFQYYEEEERQRGNFPDRFSGHQFPNYSSELNVNALLLGDSALYLCASSPGLAGGPVFGPGTRLTVL.

In its sample, this clonotype was seen once. The J gene is TRBJ1-1, the V gene TRBV7-2, with D unresolved. Per the germline V gene, CDR1 is SGHTA and CDR2 is FQGNSA. The CDR3 extends over 13 amino acids. The V end was cut by 5 bases, the J end by 3 bases, with 10 bases between. Written as DNA, the CDR3 is TGTGCCAGCAGCGTTGACACCTACACTGAAGCTTTCTTT. Translating it yields CASSVDTYTEAFF.

The gene calls are TRBV19 and TRBJ2-1; 9 bases map to TRBD1. Germline assignment: CDR1 LNHDA and CDR2 SQIVND (reference sequence). The ends lost 3 bases at V and 6 bases at J; junction bases unmatched: 9. The CDR3 contains 16 residues. The CDR3 loop reads CASSITGGGFFNEQFF. The CDR3 DNA sequence: TGTGCCAGTAGTATCACAGGGGGCGGATTCTTCAATGAGCAGTTCTTC.

The chain joins TRBV15 to TRBJ2-1, with TRBD2 as a possible D gene (6 bases). Trimming stripped 5 bases from V and 3 bases from J, with 11 bases between. The CDR3 loop spans 14 amino acids. Germline CDR1 and CDR2: LNHNV and YYDKDF (reference sequence). The CDR3 loop reads CATSEGGDYNEQFF. CDR3 bases: TGTGCCACCAGCGAGGGCGGGGACTACAATGAGCAGTTCTTC.

By share of the sample, this clonotype is medium-sized (0.01 to 0.1%). V and J are TRBV19 and TRBJ1-5; the D gene is possibly TRBD1 (6 bases). The CDR3 length is 14 residues. Per the germline V gene, CDR1 is LNHDA and CDR2 is SQIVND (reference sequence). Trimming shortened V by 7 bases and J by 5 bases, and 15 bases separated the two germline ends. The CDR3 spells CASTPTGTHQPQHF. CDR3 in DNA: TGTGCCAGTACTCCGACAGGAACCCATCAGCCCCAGCATTTT.

This clonotype is classed as medium-sized. The gene calls are TRBV19 and TRBJ2-3; D not resolved. Per the germline V gene, CDR1 is LNHDA and CDR2 is SQIVND (reference sequence). The CDR3 spans 13 residues. V was clipped by 2 bases and J by 6 bases, with 9 bases between them. DNA of the CDR3: TGTGCCAGTAGTATAAACCCCCTCGATACGCAGTATTTT. Its protein is CASSINPLDTQYF.

CDR3 loop: CASSLLTSGRVHEQFF. The CDR3 nucleotides are TGTGCCAGCAGCCTATTAACTAGCGGGAGGGTTCATGAGCAGTTCTTC. The J gene is TRBJ2-1, the V gene TRBV11-3; the match to TRBD2 covers 13 bases. Germline CDR1 is SGHNT and CDR2 is YENEEA. The V segment lost 5 bases and the J segment 8 bases; nucleotides outside the gene matches: 9. CDR3 length: 16 residues.

In its sample, this clonotype was seen a few times. This chain uses TRBV6-5 with TRBJ1-2; possibly TRBD1 for D (5 bases). There are 14 residues in the CDR3. Germline CDR1 reads MNHEY; CDR2 reads SVGAGI. V was trimmed by 5 bases and J by 0 bases, leaving 10 bases between them. CDR3 region: CASSRDSANYGYTF. CDR3 DNA: TGTGCCAGCAGTCGGGACTCAGCTAACTATGGCTACACCTTC.

In its sample, this clonotype is medium-sized. This rearrangement joins TRBV13 to TRBJ1-5; no reliable D call. V was trimmed by 0 bases and J by 3 bases, leaving 0 bases between them. The germline V gene has CDR1 PRHDT and CDR2 FYEKMQ (reference sequence). The CDR3 is 12 residues long. The CDR3 coding sequence is TGTGCCAGCAGCTTAGGCAATCAGCCCCAGCATTTT. It is translated as CASSLGNQPQHF.

J is TRBJ2-1 and V is TRBV24-1; 9 bases align to TRBD2. In germline, CDR1 is KGHDR, CDR2 SFDVKD. V was pared by 4 bases and J by 7 bases, with 10 bases of the junction left unmatched. CDR3 size: 16 residues. The CDR3 here is CATSETQGLASNEQFF. In DNA, the CDR3 is TGTGCCACCAGTGAAACCCAGGGACTAGCATCGAATGAGCAGTTCTTC.

There are a few counts of this clonotype. The gene calls are TRBV12-3 or TRBV12-4 and TRBJ2-7; unclear D gene. There are 12 residues in the CDR3. The V end lost 6 bases, the J end lost 1 base, and 7 bases lay between the germline ends. CDR3: CASSQQSYEQYF. The CDR3 DNA follows: TGTGCCAGCAGCCAGCAATCCTACGAGCAGTACTTC.

The V call is TRBV19, the J call TRBJ1-6; 10 nucleotides match TRBD1. Trimming removed 4 bases from V and 7 bases from J; junction bases left unmatched: 7. In germline, CDR1 is LNHDA, CDR2 SQIVND (reference sequence). The CDR3 sequence is 16 residues long. Written as DNA, the CDR3 is TGTGCCAGTAGTAGCAGGGACAGGGGATGGAATTCACCCCTCCACTTT. As protein: CASSSRDRGWNSPLHF.

This chain connects TRBV14 to TRBJ2-5, with D perhaps TRBD1 (5 bases). The V end lost 0 bases, the J end lost 4 bases, and 6 bases lay between the germline ends. This CDR3 contains 13 residues. Germline V lookup: CDR1 SGHDN, CDR2 FVKESK. The CDR3 nucleotides read TGTGCCAGCAGCCAAGATAGGGGAGAGACCCAGTACTTC. This encodes CASSQDRGETQYF.

The chain has TRBV6-1 and TRBJ1-1; 7 bases line up with TRBD1. The V gene's germline CDR1 is MNHNS and CDR2 SASEGT. Losses at the gene ends were 5 bases for V and 8 bases for J; bases not matched to a gene: 5. CDR3 size: 12 residues. CDR3 DNA sequence: TGTGCCAGCAGTTTCAGACAGGGAGAAGCTTTCTTT. Translating it yields CASSFRQGEAFF.

Comment on this clonotype: The junction does not match germline at one end; this may be a read error. This chain uses TRBV4-3 with TRBJ1-2; perhaps TRBD1 as D (5 bases). The CDR3 has 16 residues. Germline V gene lookup returns CDR1 LGHNA and CDR2 YSLEER. The CDR3 bases are TGTGCCAGCAGGGTTACCCCGGGGGGTGGCAACTATGGCTACACCTTC. Translating gives CASRVTPGGGNYGYTF.

CDR3 in amino acids: CASSVTINNEQFF. CDR3 in DNA: TGTGCCAGCAGCGTCACAATAAACAATGAGCAGTTCTTC. This chain uses TRBV9 with TRBJ2-1; D is unresolved. Germline V gives CDR1 SGDLS, CDR2 YYNGEE. This CDR3 spans 13 amino acids. Trimming took off 2 bases at V and 5 bases at J, with 8 bases between the two ends.

There are a few counts of this clonotype. The gene calls are TRBV6-1 and TRBJ1-4, with a tentative D call TRBD1 (6 bases). This CDR3 is built from 16 residues. Germline loops: CDR1 MNHNS, CDR2 SASEGT. The V and J ends lost 2 bases and 7 bases respectively, with 17 bases between them. The CDR3 region has the DNA TGTGCCAGCAGTGAAATAACACAGGGAAGGCTTGAAAAACTGTTTTTT. Amino acid sequence: CASSEITQGRLEKLFF.

The chain has TRBV7-2 and TRBJ2-1; D is ambiguous. The CDR3 runs to 10 residues. The ends were cut back, 10 bases at V and 15 bases at J, with 16 bases in the middle. Germline lookup yields CDR1 SGHTA and CDR2 FQGNSA. This chain's CDR3 is CATLSYVWFF. In nucleotides, the CDR3 is TGTGCCACCCTGAGCTATGTGTGGTTCTTC. Variable domain in full (rest from reference TRBV7-2 and TRBJ2-1): GAGVSQSPSNKVTEKGKDVELRCDPISGHTALYWYRQSLGQGLEFLIYFQGNSAPDKSGLPSDRFSAERTGGSVSTLTIQRTQQEDSAVYLCATLSYVWFFGPGTRLTVL.

This chain joins TRBV18 and TRBJ2-7, with D unresolved. The CDR3 runs to 12 residues. CDR1 is KGHSH, CDR2 LQKENI, per germline. Trimming shortened V by 3 bases and J by 4 bases, and 7 bases separated the two germline ends. CDR3 in amino acids: CASSPGMYEQYF. The CDR3 DNA sequence: TGTGCCAGCTCACCTGGAATGTACGAGCAGTACTTC.